The 2 T cell receptor beta chains reported below all come from one sample, sequenced in a study of shared clonotypes between healthy human individuals (dated by TCRdb to about 2020). For the CD8 naive samples, CD45RO-negative cells were positively selected for CCR7, yielding a CD45RA+CCR7+ population from which TemRA cells were excluded. Library method: the immunoSEQ multiplex PCR assay. Sourced from immuneACCESS, this table was stored by TCRdb with only in-frame sequences that have V and J called. A share of the clones is absent; for the studies checked, an unresolved V gene accounts for under half, and the remainder has no known explanation. This sample is represented by hundreds of thousands of clones; more than 85% of them were singletons. Of the sample, approximately 25% falls within the top ten clones. Sequenced sample: naive CD8+ T cells sorted from blood. The cell subset or site label on this specimen signifies: CD45RA+CCR7+. These receptors all come from a man aged 30 to 45 in good health.

V is TRBV27 and J is TRBJ2-2; D possibly corresponds to TRBD1 (5 bases). Trimming took off 2 bases at V and 1 base at J, with 8 bases between the two ends. This CDR3 has 15 amino acids. CDR1 is MNHEY and CDR2 is SMNVEV in the germline V gene (reference sequence). The CDR3 spells CASSLVQENTGELFF. CDR3 in DNA: TGTGCCAGCAGTTTAGTACAGGAGAACACCGGGGAGCTGTTTTTT.

The rearrangement joins TRBV4-1 to TRBJ2-7; TRBD2 aligns across 8 bases. Germline V gene sequence: CDR1 MGHRA, CDR2 YSYEKL. V lost 1 base and J lost 4; bases outside the gene matches: 9. This CDR3 is 16 amino acids long. CDR3 DNA sequence: TGCGCCAGCAGCCAAGCGTACAGCGGGAGAGAATACGAGCAGTACTTC. Protein: CASSQAYSGREYEQYF.